The source of this TCR beta chain is a study of tumor-infiltrating lymphocytes in primary liver carcinoma. With roughly 500 ng total RNA as template and a constant-region primer, TCR beta cDNA was made. Sequencing libraries for TCR beta derived from three nested multiplex PCR rounds that used slightly modified ARM-PCR. Amplification in the first two PCR rounds was performed using TRBV1-TRBV30 forward primers and a C-beta reverse primer for around 9 cycles each. TCRdb reanalysed the multiplex PCR reads using MiXCR and keeps one entry per CDR3 protein. The data hold about 99,000 distinct CDR3 sequences, with 69% observed a single time. As regards this clonotype: A much larger clone lies a single base off, so this may be a read error.

The CDR3 consists of 16 residues. The trim removed 3 bases at V and 0 bases at J, leaving 3 bases unmatched. The germline V gene has CDR1 SGDLS and CDR2 YYNGEE. Co-extraction of both nucleic acids (RNA and DNA) used roughly 18-32 mg of unsorted bulk tissue. Sequencing was performed on liver tumor tissue from sampling region 5. The subset here: tumor region T5, tumor centre. The chain employs TRBV9 and TRBJ2-1; 10 bases agree with TRBD2. The receptor was isolated from a woman aged 55-70 years with primary liver carcinoma and hepatitis B virus infection. The CDR3 sequence: CASSDLAGDSYNEQFF. The CDR3 region has the DNA TGTGCCAGCAGCGATCTAGCGGGGGACTCCTACAATGAGCAGTTCTTC.